This T cell receptor beta chain was recorded in a study of CD8+CD57+ T cells in acquired aplastic anemia. The overall study: Roughly 3.2 ug was the average amount of DNA from sorted CD4+ and CD8+ cells. Healthy donor CD4+ cell samples had a mean of about 10.8 million reads.

Concerning this clonotype itself: Its antigen is unknown.

General study results and limits: For CD8+ Simpson's diversity, patients and controls showed no significant difference. Comparison of patients with controls identified approximately 28 shared CD8+ CDR3 sequences.

Genomic DNA templated the TCR beta VDJ and CDR3 profiling. TCRdb passed the reads through MiXCR, listing each CDR3 protein once. The sample shows about 160,000 distinct CDR3 sequences, approximately 40% of them seen only once. V shed 4 bases and J shed 3 bases, with 4 bases lying between them. The germline V gene has CDR1 SNHLY and CDR2 FYNNEI. The CDR3 has 11 amino acids. V and J are TRBV2 and TRBJ2-7; D not certain. Sequences were obtained from sorted CD4+, CD8+, or CD8+CD57+ T cells (not recorded which) from PBMCs. The origin of this receptor is a human donor in good health. The CDR3 spells CASSGNYEQYF. CDR3 sequence (DNA): TGTGCCAGCAGTGGAAACTACGAGCAGTACTTC. The full variable domain, completed using reference TRBV2 and TRBJ2-7, is EPEVTQTPSHQVTQMGQEVILRCVPISNHLYFYWYRQILGQKVEFLVSFYNNEISEKSEIFDDQFSVERPDGSNFTLKIRSTKLEDSAMYFCASSGNYEQYFGPGTRLTVT.